This TCR beta chain derives from a study of beta chain features in type 1 diabetes. Study-level points and caveats: People with Type 1 diabetes carried modestly yet significantly shorter TCRB CDR3s in all four CD4+ subsets.

Note on this clone: Its antigen is currently unknown.

Sequenced material consisted of expressed TCRB transcripts (all of the isolated RNA was reverse transcribed). TCRdb keeps only in-frame clones here, not all; method: immunoSEQ multiplex PCR. The sample lists about 150,000 clones; roughly 9% were seen once. Averaging roughly 120 mL, one heparinised blood draw came from each individual donor. Input material: central memory CD4+ T cells from blood. The sequence was collected from a woman between 18 and 30 years old in good health.

The chain's CDR3 is CASGFSLDTQYF. The CDR3 DNA reads TGTGCCAGCGGTTTTAGTCTGGATACGCAGTATTTT. The V call is TRBV2, the J call TRBJ2-3; D remains unclear. CDR3 length: 12 residues. Trimming removed 8 bases from V and 6 bases from J, with 12 bases in between. CDR1 and CDR2 (germline): SNHLY, FYNNEI. The entire variable domain, with the rest obtained from reference TRBV2 and TRBJ2-3, is as follows: EPEVTQTPSHQVTQMGQEVILRCVPISNHLYFYWYRQILGQKVEFLVSFYNNEISEKSEIFDDQFSVERPDGSNFTLKIRSTKLEDSAMYFCASGFSLDTQYFGPGTRLTVL.